The entry below gives a single TCR beta chain sequence along with its context. What it binds is unknown. The TCR beta profiling, which covered VDJ combination and CDR3 sequence, was carried out using genomic DNA as the template. TCRdb passed the reads through MiXCR, listing each CDR3 protein once. The table shows around 200,000 distinct CDR3 sequences, with more than 45% occurring only once. The sequenced patients had an expansion of CD8+CD57+ cells seen by flow cytometry. This entry belongs to a study of CD8+CD57+ T cells in acquired aplastic anemia. About the study: Across the sorted CD4+ and CD8+ cells, DNA amounts averaged 3.2 ug. Findings of the study overall: It was found that 25 to 35 CD8+ CDR3 sequences were shared between patients and controls.

The CDR3 consists of 12 residues. V lost 3 bases and J 5 bases, leaving 2 bases between the germline ends. Per the germline V gene, CDR1 is WNHNN and CDR2 is SYGVQD (reference sequence). V is TRBV10-1 and J is TRBJ2-6, with D hard to call. Sequencing was done on a sample of sorted CD4+, CD8+, or CD8+CD57+ T cells (not recorded which) from PBMCs. This receptor was identified in a human donor with aplastic anemia. CDR3 coding DNA: TGCGCCAGCAGTGATTGGGCCAACGTCCTGACTTTC. This encodes CASSDWANVLTF.